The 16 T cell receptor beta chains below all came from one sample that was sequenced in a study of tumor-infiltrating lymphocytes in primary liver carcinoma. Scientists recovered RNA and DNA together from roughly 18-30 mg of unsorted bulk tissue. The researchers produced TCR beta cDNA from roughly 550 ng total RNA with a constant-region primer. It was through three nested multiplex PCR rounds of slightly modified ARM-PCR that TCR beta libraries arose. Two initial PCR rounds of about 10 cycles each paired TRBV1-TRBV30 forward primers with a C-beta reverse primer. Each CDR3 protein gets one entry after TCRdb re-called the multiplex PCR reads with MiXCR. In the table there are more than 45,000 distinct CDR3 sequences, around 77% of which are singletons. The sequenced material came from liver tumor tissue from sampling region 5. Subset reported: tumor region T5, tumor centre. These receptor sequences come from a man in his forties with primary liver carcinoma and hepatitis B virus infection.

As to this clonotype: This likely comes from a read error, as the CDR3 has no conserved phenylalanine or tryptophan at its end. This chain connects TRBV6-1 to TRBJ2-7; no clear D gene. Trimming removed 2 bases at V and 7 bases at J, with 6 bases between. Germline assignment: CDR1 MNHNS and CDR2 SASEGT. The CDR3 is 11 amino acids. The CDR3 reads CASSERWEQYL. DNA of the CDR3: TGTGCCAGCAGTGAAAGGTGGGAGCAGTACCTC.

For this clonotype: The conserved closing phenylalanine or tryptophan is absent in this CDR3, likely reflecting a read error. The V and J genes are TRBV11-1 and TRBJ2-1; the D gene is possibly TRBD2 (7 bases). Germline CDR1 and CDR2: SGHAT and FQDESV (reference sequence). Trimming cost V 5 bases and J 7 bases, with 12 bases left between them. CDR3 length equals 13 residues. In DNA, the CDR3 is TGTGCCAGCAGCGCCGGGGGGCCGAATGAGCAGTTCCTC. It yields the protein CASSAGGPNEQFL.

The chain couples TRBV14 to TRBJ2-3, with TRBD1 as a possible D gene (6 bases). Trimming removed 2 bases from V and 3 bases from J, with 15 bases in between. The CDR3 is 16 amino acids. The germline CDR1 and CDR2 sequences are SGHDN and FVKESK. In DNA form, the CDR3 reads TGTGCCAGCAGCCAAAGACAGGTGAGTGGGACAGATACGCAGTATTTT. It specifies CASSQRQVSGTDTQYF.

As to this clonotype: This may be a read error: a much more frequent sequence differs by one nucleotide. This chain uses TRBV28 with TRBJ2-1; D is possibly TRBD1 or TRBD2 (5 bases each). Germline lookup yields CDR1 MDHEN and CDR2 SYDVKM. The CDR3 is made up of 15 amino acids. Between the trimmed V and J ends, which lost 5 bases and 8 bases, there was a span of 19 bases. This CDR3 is CASSIPGRLGHEQFF. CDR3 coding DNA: TGTGCCAGCAGTATCCCGGGACGGTTGGGGCATGAGCAGTTCTTC.

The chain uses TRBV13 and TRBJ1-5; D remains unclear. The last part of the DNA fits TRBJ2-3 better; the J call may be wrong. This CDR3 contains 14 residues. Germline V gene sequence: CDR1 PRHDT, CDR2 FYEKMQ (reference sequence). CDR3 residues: CASSSGGSNQPQYF. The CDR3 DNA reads TGTGCCAGCAGCTCAGGTGGAAGCAATCAGCCCCAGTATTTT.

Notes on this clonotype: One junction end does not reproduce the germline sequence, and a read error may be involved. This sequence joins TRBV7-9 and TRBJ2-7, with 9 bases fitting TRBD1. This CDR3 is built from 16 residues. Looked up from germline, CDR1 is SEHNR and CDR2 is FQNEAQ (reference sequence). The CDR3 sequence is CTSTKVPGQGGYKQYF. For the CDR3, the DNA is TGTACCAGCACCAAGGTTCCGGGACAGGGAGGGTACAAGCAGTACTTC.

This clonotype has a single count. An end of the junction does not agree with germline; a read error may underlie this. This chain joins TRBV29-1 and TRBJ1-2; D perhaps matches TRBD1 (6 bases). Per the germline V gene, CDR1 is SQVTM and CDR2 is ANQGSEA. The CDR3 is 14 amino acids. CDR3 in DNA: TGCAGCATCAAGTATGGACAGTCGATCTATGGTTACACCTTC. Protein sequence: CSIKYGQSIYGYTF. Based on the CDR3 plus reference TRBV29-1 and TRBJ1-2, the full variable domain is SAVISQKPSRDICQRGTSLTIQCQVDSQVTMMFWYRQQPGQSLTLIATANQGSEATYESGFVIDKFPISRPNLTFSTLTVSNMSPEDSSIYLCSIKYGQSIYGYTFGSGTRLTVV.

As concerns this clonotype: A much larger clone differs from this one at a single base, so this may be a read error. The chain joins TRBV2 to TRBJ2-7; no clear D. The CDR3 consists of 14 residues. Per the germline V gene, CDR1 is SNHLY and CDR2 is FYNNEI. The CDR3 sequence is CTSSKVRASDEQYF. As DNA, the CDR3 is TGTACCAGCAGCAAAGTAAGGGCCTCGGACGAGCAGTACTTC.

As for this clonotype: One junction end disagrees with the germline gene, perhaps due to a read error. The CDR3 loop is CASSTDLNAEALF. CDR3 DNA sequence: TGTGCCAGCAGCACAGATTTGAACGCTGAAGCTTTATTT. J is TRBJ1-1 and V is TRBV11-3; D ambiguous. The CDR3 is made up of 13 amino acids. Germline-derived CDR1 and CDR2 are SGHNT and YENEEA.

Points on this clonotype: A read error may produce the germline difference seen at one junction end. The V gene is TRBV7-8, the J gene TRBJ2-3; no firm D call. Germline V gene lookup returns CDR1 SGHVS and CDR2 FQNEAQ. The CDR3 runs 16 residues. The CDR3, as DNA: TGTGTCAGCAACTTAGAGCCAGGTGGGGGCACAGATACGCAGTATTTT. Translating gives CVSNLEPGGGTDTQYF.

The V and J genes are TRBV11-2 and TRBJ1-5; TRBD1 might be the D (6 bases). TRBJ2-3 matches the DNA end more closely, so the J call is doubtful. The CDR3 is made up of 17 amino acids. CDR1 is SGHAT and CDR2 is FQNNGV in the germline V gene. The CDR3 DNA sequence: TGTGCCAGCAGCTTAGTAGAGGTAACAGGGAGCAATCAGCTCCAGTATTTT. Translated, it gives CASSLVEVTGSNQLQYF.

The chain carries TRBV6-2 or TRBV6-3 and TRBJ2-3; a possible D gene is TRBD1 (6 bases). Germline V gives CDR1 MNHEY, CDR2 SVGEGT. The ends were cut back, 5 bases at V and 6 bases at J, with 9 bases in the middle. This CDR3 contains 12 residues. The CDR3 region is CASSPTGDTQYF. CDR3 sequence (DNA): TGTGCCAGCAGTCCGACAGGTGATACGCAGTATTTT.

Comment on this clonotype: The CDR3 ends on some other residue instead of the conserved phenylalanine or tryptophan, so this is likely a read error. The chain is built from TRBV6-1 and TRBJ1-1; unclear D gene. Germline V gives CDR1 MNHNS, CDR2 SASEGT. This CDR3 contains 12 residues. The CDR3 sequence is CASSEKTVEAFL. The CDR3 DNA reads TGTGCCAGTAGTGAAAAAACGGTTGAAGCTTTCCTT.

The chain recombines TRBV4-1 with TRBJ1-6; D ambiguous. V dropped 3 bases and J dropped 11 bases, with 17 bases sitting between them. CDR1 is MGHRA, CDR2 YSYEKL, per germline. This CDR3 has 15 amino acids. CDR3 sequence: CASSHKRDSNPPLHF. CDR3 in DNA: TGCGCCAGCAGCCACAAGAGAGATTCCAATCCACCCCTCCACTTT.

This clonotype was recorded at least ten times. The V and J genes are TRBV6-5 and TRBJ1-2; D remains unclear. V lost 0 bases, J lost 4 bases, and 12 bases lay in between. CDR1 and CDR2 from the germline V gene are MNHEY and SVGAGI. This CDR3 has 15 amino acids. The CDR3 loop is CASSYSLRGTYGYTF. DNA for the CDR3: TGTGCCAGCAGTTACTCGTTGCGGGGAACCTATGGCTACACCTTC.

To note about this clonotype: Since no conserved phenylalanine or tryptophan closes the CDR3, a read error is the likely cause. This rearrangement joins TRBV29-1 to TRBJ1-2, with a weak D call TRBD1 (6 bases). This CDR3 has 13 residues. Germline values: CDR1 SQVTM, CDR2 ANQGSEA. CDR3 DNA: TGCAGCGTCGGGGGCAGGGAAAACTACGGCTACACCCTC. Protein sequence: CSVGGRENYGYTL.